This passage covers 16 T cell receptor beta chains from one sample sequenced in a study of tissue T cells after allogeneic stem cell transplantation. Some clones are missing from TCRdb's copy, which holds only in-frame ones; the method was immunoSEQ multiplex PCR. Among nearly 50,000 clones listed, roughly 73% were seen once. Specimen: sorted cells pooled from one or two spleens. These receptors were taken from a pool of C57BL/6 mice in good health.

On this clone itself: Genes and germline are mouse. Read data end 1 residue before the CDR3 end; the end is taken from the germline J gene. The chain joins TRBV3 to TRBJ2-3; no reliable D call. The germline V and J ends were trimmed by 5 bases and 3 bases, with 9 bases remaining between them. Germline-derived CDR1 and CDR2 are SNHLY and FYNGKV (reference sequence). The CDR3 is 13 residues long. The CDR3 bases that were read are TGTGCCAGCAGCCCTAGTGACGCAGAAACGCTGTAT. Amino acids: CASSPSDAETLY. The complete CDR3 sequence is CASSPSDAETLYF.

Details on this clone: Gene names and germline refer to mouse. The read finishes 1 residue shy of the CDR3 end, and the germline J gene is used to complete it. The chain carries TRBV13-2 and TRBJ1-1; possible D gene TRBD1, 6 bases. Germline CDR1 and CDR2: NNHNN and SYGAGS (reference sequence). This CDR3 spans 14 amino acids. V was clipped by 0 bases and J by 3 bases, with 9 bases between them. CDR3 region: CASGDGGAHTEVFF. CDR3 DNA, as far as it was read: TGTGCCAGCGGTGATGGGGGGGCGCACACAGAAGTCTTC.

As concerns this clone: The gene names here belong to mouse. The CDR3 end is not reached by the read, which stops 1 residue before it; the germline J gene fills it in. The chain employs TRBV1 and TRBJ2-1; D perhaps matches TRBD2 (5 bases). The CDR3 length is 15 residues. Per germline, CDR1 NSQYPW and CDR2 LRSPGD (reference sequence). Trimming removed 0 bases at V and 0 bases at J, with 6 bases between. Incomplete CDR3 DNA: TGCACCTGCAGTGCAGACTGGGTTAACTATGCTGAGCAGTTC. Translation: CTCSADWVNYAEQF. From start to end, the CDR3 is CTCSADWVNYAEQFF.

Notes on this clone: The gene names given are mouse names. The read falls 1 residue short of the CDR3 end, and the missing part is taken from the germline J gene. The chain is built from TRBV19 and TRBJ1-4; D unresolved. Germline V gene data show CDR1 as FNHDT and CDR2 as SITEND (reference sequence). The CDR3 loop spans 13 amino acids. Trimming took 0 bases from V and 4 from J, leaving 4 bases between them. CDR3 DNA, as far as it was read: TGTGCCAGCAGTATAGAGGGCAACGAAAGATTATTT. This gives the protein CASSIEGNERLF. The whole CDR3 is CASSIEGNERLFF.

A word on this clone: Mouse names are used for the genes. The read terminates 1 residue before the CDR3 end, so the remaining end is supplied by the germline J gene. This sequence joins TRBV31 and TRBJ2-2, with 8 bases aligning to TRBD2. The CDR3 length is 15 residues. V was pared by 2 bases and J by 0 bases, with 2 bases of the junction left unmatched. Germline-derived CDR1 and CDR2 are GKSSPN and SITVG. CDR3 bases read: TGTGCCTGGAGTTATGGGGGGGCAAACACCGGGCAGCTCTAC. As protein: CAWSYGGANTGQLY. The CDR3, in full, reads CAWSYGGANTGQLYF.

There are a few counts of this clone. Germline and genes here are mouse. The CDR3 sequence is CASSQEGTGGALAEQFF. CDR3 bases read: TGTGCCAGCAGCCAAGAGGGAACTGGGGGGGCGCTGGCTGAGCAGTTC. The rearrangement uses TRBV2 and TRBJ2-1; 11 nucleotides line up with TRBD2. From the germline J gene comes the end of the CDR3, since the read stops 1 residue before it. J lost 7 bases, V lost 0 bases, and 8 bases had no gene match. Germline V gives CDR1 LGHNA, CDR2 YSYQKL. This CDR3 contains 17 residues.

Regarding this clone: The gene symbols are mouse symbols. Read data end 1 residue before the CDR3 end; the end is taken from the germline J gene. J is TRBJ2-4 and V is TRBV4; 10 nucleotides line up with TRBD2. Germline lookup yields CDR1 LGHDT and CDR2 YNNKQL (reference sequence). Trimming at V came to 5 bases and at J to 7 bases, leaving 6 bases not matched to a gene. The CDR3 runs 14 residues. The CDR3 DNA, read in part, is TGTGCCAGCAGCCCCTGGGGGGGCGCTGACACCTTGTAC. It is translated as CASSPWGGADTLY. The complete CDR3 sequence is CASSPWGGADTLYF. Looking up the rest from reference TRBV4 and TRBJ2-4 gives the full variable domain: ETAVFQTPNYHVTQVGNEVSFNCKQTLGHDTMYWYKQDSKKLLKIMFSYNNKQLIVNETVPRRFSPQSSDKAHLNLRIKSVEPEDSAVYLCASSPWGGADTLYFGAGTRLSVL.

Points on this clone: Gene and germline names: mouse. Coverage ceases 1 residue before the CDR3 finishes, and the germline J gene fills in the end. The chain employs TRBV16 and TRBJ1-1; 8 bases map to TRBD1. Germline V CDR1 and CDR2: SGHSA, FRNQAP. The CDR3 sequence is 16 residues long. The J segment lost 0 bases and the V segment lost 5 bases, leaving 8 bases of the junction unmatched. CDR3 amino acids: CASSLHGQGANTEVFF. The CDR3 bases that were read are TGTGCAAGCAGCCTCCACGGACAGGGAGCAAACACAGAAGTCTTC.

This clone has only one observation. The gene names given are mouse names. The CDR3 is cut off 1 residue early in the read; its end comes from the germline J gene. Other DNA sequences in the same sample also yield this CDR3. The V call is TRBV31, the J call TRBJ1-6; no firm D call. TRBJ1-6 is filed as an ORF, its function uncertain. V was cut by 3 bases and J by 0 bases, with 3 bases left in between. Looked up from germline, CDR1 is GKSSPN and CDR2 is SITVG. There are 13 residues in the CDR3. CDR3 in amino acids: CAWSLSYNSPLYF. Partial CDR3 DNA: TGTGCCTGGAGCCTTTCCTATAATTCGCCCCTCTAC.

This clone was seen only a few times. Gene names are the mouse ones. This CDR3 reads CASSLHWGANSYEQYF. Incomplete CDR3 DNA: TGTGCCAGCAGCCTTCACTGGGGGGCCAACTCCTATGAACAGTAC. The chain links TRBV3 to TRBJ2-7; TRBD2 matches at 9 bases. From the germline J gene comes the end of the CDR3, since the read stops 1 residue before it. Germline trimming cut 5 bases from V and 0 bases from J; bases unmatched to any gene: 8. The germline V gene has CDR1 SNHLY and CDR2 FYNGKV (reference sequence). The length of the CDR3 is 16 residues. Full variable domain (outside the CDR3, taken from reference TRBV3 and TRBJ2-7): GPKVLQIPSHQIIDMGQMVTLNCDPVSNHLYFYWYKQILGQQMEFLVNFYNGKVMEKSKLFKDQFSVERPDGSYFTLKIQPTALEDSAVYFCASSLHWGANSYEQYFGPGTRLTVL.

In the case of this clone: Each gene name is a mouse one. From the germline J gene comes the end of the CDR3, since the read stops 1 residue before it. The V call is TRBV1, the J call TRBJ2-4; the match to TRBD1 covers 7 bases. CDR3 size: 14 residues. Germline V gene lookup returns CDR1 NSQYPW and CDR2 LRSPGD (reference sequence). The J segment lost 10 bases and the V segment lost 1 base, leaving 8 bases of the junction unmatched. Here the CDR3 reads CTCSAAQGSEALYF. CDR3 DNA (partial): TGCACCTGCAGTGCAGCACAGGGGAGTGAGGCCTTGTAC.

Concerning this clone: Gene names are mouse gene names. The CDR3 end lies 1 residue beyond the end of the read and is filled in from the germline J gene. The V gene is TRBV5, the J gene TRBJ2-3; either TRBD1 or TRBD2 may fit D (5 bases each). In germline, CDR1 is LGHNA, CDR2 YNLKQL (reference sequence). The CDR3 extends over 14 amino acids. Trimming pared 0 bases from V and 3 bases from J, leaving 7 bases between. The CDR3 is CASSQERGAETLYF. Partial CDR3 DNA: TGTGCCAGCAGCCAAGAACGGGGCGCAGAAACGCTGTAT.

A note on this clone: Mouse gene names and germline throughout. The missing CDR3 end, 1 residue past where the read stops, is filled in from the germline J gene. The genes are TRBV2 and TRBJ2-3, with 9 bases fitting TRBD2. Germline values: CDR1 LGHNA, CDR2 YSYQKL. J was trimmed by 2 bases and V by 0 bases; bases with no gene match: 3. The CDR3 consists of 16 residues. The sequenced part of the CDR3 DNA is TGTGCCAGCAGCCAAGATCTGGGGGGGATTGCAGAAACGCTGTAT. Translating it yields CASSQDLGGIAETLY. The entire CDR3 sequence reads CASSQDLGGIAETLYF.

This clone came up a few times. Mouse names are used for the genes. Coverage ceases 1 residue before the CDR3 finishes, and the germline J gene fills in the end. This sample also contains other DNA sequences that code for the same CDR3. The V gene is TRBV1, the J gene TRBJ1-5; D is uncertain. Between the trimmed V and J ends, which lost 1 base and 3 bases, there was a span of 7 bases. CDR1 is NSQYPW and CDR2 is LRSPGD in the germline V gene (reference sequence). The CDR3 contains 14 residues. CDR3 DNA, as far as it was read: TGCACCTGCAGTGCAGGGGGAGGCAACCAGGCTCCGCTT. This gives the protein CTCSAGGGNQAPL. The whole CDR3 is CTCSAGGGNQAPLF.

As concerns this clone: The gene names here belong to mouse. The CDR3 extends 1 residue past the end of the read, so its final part is completed from the germline J gene. The V gene is TRBV12-2, the J gene TRBJ2-5; TRBD2 agrees at 7 bases. The CDR3 runs 14 residues. J gave up 3 bases and V 4 bases, and 6 bases lay outside the gene matches. Germline V gene sequence: CDR1 SGHLS, CDR2 HYDKME. CDR3 DNA (partial): TGTGCCAGCTCCCCTCCGGGGGGGCAAGACACCCAGTAC. Its protein product is CASSPPGGQDTQY. From start to end, the CDR3 is CASSPPGGQDTQYF.

This clone was detected only a few times. All gene names here are mouse names. The read ends 1 residue early relative to the CDR3; the germline J gene fills the gap. This chain links TRBV13-3 with TRBJ2-7; 8 nucleotides align to TRBD1. This CDR3 has 13 amino acids. CDR1 is NNHDY and CDR2 is SYVADS in the germline V gene. Trimming took 5 bases from V and 7 from J; bases not matched to a gene: 8. The CDR3 bases that were read are TGTGCCAGCAGCTACAGGGGGGTATGGGAACAGTAC. It translates to CASSYRGVWEQY. The CDR3, in full, reads CASSYRGVWEQYF.